This record covers a single T cell receptor (beta chain). What it recognizes is unknown. This sample was taken from a study of siplizumab effects on memory and regulatory T cells. Study conclusions and caveats: Just a small share of alloreactive clones was traced back to unstimulated subsets. Sequences that were alloreactive and traceable to unstimulated CD4+ memory cells were significantly reduced by siplizumab. Neither a naive nor a memory phenotype was assignable to roughly 75-96% of proliferating CD4+ or CD8+ clones.

Sequencing used immunoSEQ multiplex PCR; TCRdb keeps in-frame clones, though not all of them. In the table there are some 87,000 clones, approximately 90% of which are singletons. The V segment lost 1 base and the J segment 4 bases; nucleotides outside the gene matches: 9. CDR1 LNHDA and CDR2 SQIVND come from the germline V gene (reference sequence). CDR3 length: 17 amino acids. Material for sequencing was CD4+ T cells sorted from blood. V is TRBV19 and J is TRBJ2-1; 8 nucleotides agree with TRBD2. This TCR came from a human donor in good health. The CDR3 loop is CASSIVNREGKYNEQFF. CDR3 bases: TGTGCCAGTAGTATAGTTAACCGGGAGGGCAAGTACAATGAGCAGTTCTTC.